This T cell receptor beta chain originates from a study of T-cell memory formation after mild COVID-19. 5'RACE with constant-segment primers yielded barcoded, UMI-tagged TCR alpha and TCR beta cDNA libraries. TCRdb reanalysed the 5' RACE reads using MiXCR and keeps one entry per CDR3 protein. The table lists around 340,000 distinct CDR3 sequences, around 15% of them singletons. As to this clonotype: As yet, its antigen is unknown.

General study points: Clones from the second wave (peaking day 37) had unconfirmed SARS-CoV-2 specificity. Pre-infection memory held some responding clones, suggesting pre-existing cross-reactive T cells responded. Mainly in CM and EM were contracting CD4+ clones; CD8+ were in EMRA.

This CDR3 spans 15 amino acids. The V end lost 5 bases, the J end lost 2 bases, and 14 bases lay between the germline ends. Germline loops: CDR1 SEHNR, CDR2 FQNEAQ (reference sequence). Sequenced sample: PBMCs or a T cell subset sorted from them (not recorded which). This sequence joins TRBV7-9 and TRBJ2-3; no firm D call. The clonotype comes from a man in his late teens or twenties who had mild COVID-19 (a few samples of this study predate the infection). Cell type and time point are not known. The CDR3 spells CASSDSPVSTDTQYF. The CDR3 region has the DNA TGTGCCAGCAGCGATAGCCCGGTATCCACAGATACGCAGTATTTT.